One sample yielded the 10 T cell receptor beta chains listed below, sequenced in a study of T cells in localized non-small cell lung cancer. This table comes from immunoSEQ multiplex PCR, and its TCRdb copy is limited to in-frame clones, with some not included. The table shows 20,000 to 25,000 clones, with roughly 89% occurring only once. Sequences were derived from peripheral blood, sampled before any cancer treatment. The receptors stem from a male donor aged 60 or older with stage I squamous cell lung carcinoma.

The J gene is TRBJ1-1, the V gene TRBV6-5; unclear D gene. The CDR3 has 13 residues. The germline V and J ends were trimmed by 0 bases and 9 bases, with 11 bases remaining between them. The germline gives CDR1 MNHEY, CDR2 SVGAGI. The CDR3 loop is CASSYSSSVKAFF. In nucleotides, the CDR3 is TGTGCCAGCAGTTACTCGAGTTCGGTGAAAGCTTTCTTT.

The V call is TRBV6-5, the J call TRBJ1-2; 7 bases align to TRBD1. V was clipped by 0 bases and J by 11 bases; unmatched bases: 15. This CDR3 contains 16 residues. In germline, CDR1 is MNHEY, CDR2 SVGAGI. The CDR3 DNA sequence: TGTGCCAGCAGTTACTCCCGAAGACAGGGCGGGGCAGGATACACCTTC. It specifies CASSYSRRQGGAGYTF.

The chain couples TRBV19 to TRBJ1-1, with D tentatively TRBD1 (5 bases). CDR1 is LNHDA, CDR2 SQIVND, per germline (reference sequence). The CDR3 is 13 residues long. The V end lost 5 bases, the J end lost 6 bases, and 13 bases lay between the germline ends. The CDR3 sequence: CASSVGGYAEAFF. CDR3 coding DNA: TGTGCCAGTAGTGTGGGGGGATACGCTGAAGCTTTCTTT.

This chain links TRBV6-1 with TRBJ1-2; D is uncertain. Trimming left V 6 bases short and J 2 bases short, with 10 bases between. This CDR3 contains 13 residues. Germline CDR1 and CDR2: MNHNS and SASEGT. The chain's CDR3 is CASSPSRNYGYTF. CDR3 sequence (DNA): TGTGCCAGCAGCCCCAGTAGGAACTATGGCTACACCTTC.

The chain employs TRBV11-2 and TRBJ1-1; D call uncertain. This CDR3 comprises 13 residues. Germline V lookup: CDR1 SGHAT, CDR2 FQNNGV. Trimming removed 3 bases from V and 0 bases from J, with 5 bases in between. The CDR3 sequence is CASSFSMNTEAFF. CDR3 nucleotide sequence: TGTGCCAGCAGCTTTTCTATGAACACTGAAGCTTTCTTT.

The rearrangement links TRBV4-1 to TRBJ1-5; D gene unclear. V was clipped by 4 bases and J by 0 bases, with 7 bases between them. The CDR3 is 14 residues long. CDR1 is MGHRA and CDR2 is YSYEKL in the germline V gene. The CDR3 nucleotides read TGCGCCAGCAGCCTCGGGCTTAGCAATCAGCCCCAGCATTTT. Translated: CASSLGLSNQPQHF.

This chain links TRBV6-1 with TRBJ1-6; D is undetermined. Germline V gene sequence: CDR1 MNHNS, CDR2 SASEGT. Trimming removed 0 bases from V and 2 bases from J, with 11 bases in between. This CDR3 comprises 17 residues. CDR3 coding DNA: TGTGCCAGCAGTGAAGCGCTTACCTTCACCTATAATTCACCCCTCCACTTT. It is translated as CASSEALTFTYNSPLHF.

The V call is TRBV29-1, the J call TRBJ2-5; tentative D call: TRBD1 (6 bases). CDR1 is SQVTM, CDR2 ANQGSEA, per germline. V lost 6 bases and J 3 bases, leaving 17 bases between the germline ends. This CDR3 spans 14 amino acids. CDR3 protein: CSVLMWTAEETQYF. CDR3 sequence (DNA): TGCAGCGTCTTGATGTGGACAGCGGAAGAGACCCAGTACTTC.

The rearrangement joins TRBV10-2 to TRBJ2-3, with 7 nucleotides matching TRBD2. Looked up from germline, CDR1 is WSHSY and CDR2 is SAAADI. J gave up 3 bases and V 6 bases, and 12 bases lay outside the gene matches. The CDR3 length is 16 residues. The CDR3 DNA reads TGCGCCAGCAGCCTGACGTGGGGGGGAGGTACAGATACGCAGTATTTT. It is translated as CASSLTWGGGTDTQYF.

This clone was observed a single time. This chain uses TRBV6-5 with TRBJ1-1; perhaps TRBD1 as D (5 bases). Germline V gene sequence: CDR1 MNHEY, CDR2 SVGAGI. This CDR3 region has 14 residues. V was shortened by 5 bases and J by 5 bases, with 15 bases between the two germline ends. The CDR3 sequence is CASSSTTGGTEAFF. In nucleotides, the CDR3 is TGTGCCAGCAGTAGCACAACGGGGGGGACTGAAGCTTTCTTT.